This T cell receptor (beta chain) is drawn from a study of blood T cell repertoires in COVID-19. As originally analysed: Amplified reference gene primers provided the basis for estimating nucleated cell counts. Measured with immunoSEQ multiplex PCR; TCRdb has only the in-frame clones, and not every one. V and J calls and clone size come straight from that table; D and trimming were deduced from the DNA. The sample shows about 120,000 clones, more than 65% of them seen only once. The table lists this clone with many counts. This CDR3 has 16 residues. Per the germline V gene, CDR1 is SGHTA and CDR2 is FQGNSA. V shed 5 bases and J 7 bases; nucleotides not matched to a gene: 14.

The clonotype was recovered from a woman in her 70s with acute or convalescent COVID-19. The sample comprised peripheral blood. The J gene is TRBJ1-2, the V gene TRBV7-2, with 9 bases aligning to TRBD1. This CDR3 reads CASSPLGGTGLTGYTF. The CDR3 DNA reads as TGTGCCAGCAGCCCCTTAGGGGGGACAGGGCTTACTGGCTACACCTTC.